This T cell receptor (beta chain) was found in a study of siplizumab effects on memory and regulatory T cells. Points from the study as a whole: Suppressive function of proliferating Tregs from siplizumab cultures was not confirmed. Siplizumab significantly decreased alloreactive sequences from unstimulated CD4+ memory cells. Phenotypic classification as naive or memory proved unattainable for roughly 75-97% of proliferating CD4+ or CD8+ clones.

Per sample, 75,000 to 100,000 TCR templates underwent assay. The assay was immunoSEQ multiplex PCR, and TCRdb's table has in-frame clones only and misses some. The data hold around 100,000 clones, with roughly 93% observed a single time. Of note for this clone: Antigen: not known.

The V and J ends lost 5 bases and 9 bases, in that order; junction bases with no gene match: 21. Germline-derived CDR1 and CDR2 are SQVTM and ANQGSEA. The CDR3 length is 17 residues. The sequenced material came from Tregs sorted from blood. The receptor was derived from a human donor in good health. V usage is TRBV29-1 and J usage is TRBJ2-1; 8 bases align to TRBD2. CDR3 loop: CSVCQGSMASGSGEQFF. CDR3 DNA: TGCAGCGTTTGTCAGGGGTCTATGGCTAGCGGGTCCGGTGAGCAGTTCTTC.